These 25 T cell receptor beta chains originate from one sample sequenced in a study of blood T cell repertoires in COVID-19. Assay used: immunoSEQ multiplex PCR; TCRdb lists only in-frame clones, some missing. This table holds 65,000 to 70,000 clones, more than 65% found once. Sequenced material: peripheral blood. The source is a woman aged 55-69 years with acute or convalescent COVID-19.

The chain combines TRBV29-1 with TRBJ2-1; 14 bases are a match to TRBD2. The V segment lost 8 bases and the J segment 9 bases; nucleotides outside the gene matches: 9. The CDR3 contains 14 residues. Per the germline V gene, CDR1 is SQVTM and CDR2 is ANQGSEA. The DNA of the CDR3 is TGCAGCACCGCCGGGACTAGCGGGGGTGGTGAGCAGTTCTTC. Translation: CSTAGTSGGGEQFF.

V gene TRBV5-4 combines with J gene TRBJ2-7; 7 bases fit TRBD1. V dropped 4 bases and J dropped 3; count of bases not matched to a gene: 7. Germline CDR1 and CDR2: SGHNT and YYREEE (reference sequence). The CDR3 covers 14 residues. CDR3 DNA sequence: TGTGCCAGCAGCCGACAGGGCGACCGCTACGAGCAGTACTTC. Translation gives CASSRQGDRYEQYF.

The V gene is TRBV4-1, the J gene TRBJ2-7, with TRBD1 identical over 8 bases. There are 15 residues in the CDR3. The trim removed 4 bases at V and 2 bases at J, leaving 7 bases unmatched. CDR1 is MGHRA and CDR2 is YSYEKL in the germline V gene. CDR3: CASSPTGATPYEQYF. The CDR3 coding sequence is TGCGCCAGCAGCCCGACAGGGGCTACACCCTACGAGCAGTACTTC.

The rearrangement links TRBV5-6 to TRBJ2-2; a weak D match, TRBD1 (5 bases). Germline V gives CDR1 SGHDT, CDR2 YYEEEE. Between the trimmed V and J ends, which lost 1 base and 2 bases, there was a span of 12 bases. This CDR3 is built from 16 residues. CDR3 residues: CASSLMAGPNTGELFF. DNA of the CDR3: TGTGCCAGCAGCTTGATGGCAGGGCCCAACACCGGGGAGCTGTTTTTT. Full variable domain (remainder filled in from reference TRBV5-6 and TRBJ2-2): DAGVTQSPTHLIKTRGQQVTLRCSPKSGHDTVSWYQQALGQGPQFIFQYYEEEERQRGNFPDRFSGHQFPNYSSELNVNALLLGDSALYLCASSLMAGPNTGELFFGEGSRLTVL.

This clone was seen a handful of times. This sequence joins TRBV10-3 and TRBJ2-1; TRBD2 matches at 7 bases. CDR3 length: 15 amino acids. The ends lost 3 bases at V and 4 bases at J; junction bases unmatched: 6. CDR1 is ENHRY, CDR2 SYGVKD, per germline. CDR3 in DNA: TGTGCCATCAGTGAACAGCGGGGCCTTTACAATGAGCAGTTCTTC. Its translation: CAISEQRGLYNEQFF.

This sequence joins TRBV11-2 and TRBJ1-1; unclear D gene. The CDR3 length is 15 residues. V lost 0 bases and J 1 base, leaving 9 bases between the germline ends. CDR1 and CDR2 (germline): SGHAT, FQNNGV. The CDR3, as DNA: TGTGCCAGCAGCTTAGAGGCGGGAGGGAACACTGAAGCTTTCTTT. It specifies CASSLEAGGNTEAFF.

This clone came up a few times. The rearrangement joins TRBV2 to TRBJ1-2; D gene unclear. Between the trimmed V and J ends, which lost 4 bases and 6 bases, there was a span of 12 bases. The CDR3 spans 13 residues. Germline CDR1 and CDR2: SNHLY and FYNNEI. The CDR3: CASSVAGGNGYTF. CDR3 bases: TGTGCCAGCAGTGTCGCAGGAGGCAATGGCTACACCTTC.

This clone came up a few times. The CDR3 protein is CAISVWDRENSPLHF. In DNA form, the CDR3 reads TGTGCCATCAGTGTTTGGGACAGGGAAAATTCACCCCTCCACTTT. The chain combines TRBV10-3 with TRBJ1-6; TRBD1 matches at 9 bases. The CDR3 contains 15 residues. Germline V gene lookup returns CDR1 ENHRY and CDR2 SYGVKD. Trimming cost V 4 bases and J 7 bases; bases outside gene matches: 5.

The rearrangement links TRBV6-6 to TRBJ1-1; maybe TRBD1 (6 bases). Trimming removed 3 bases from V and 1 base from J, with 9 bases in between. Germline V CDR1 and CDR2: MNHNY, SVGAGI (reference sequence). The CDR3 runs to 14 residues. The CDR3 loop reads CASSYGGANTEAFF. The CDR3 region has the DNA TGTGCCAGCAGTTATGGGGGGGCGAACACTGAAGCTTTCTTT.

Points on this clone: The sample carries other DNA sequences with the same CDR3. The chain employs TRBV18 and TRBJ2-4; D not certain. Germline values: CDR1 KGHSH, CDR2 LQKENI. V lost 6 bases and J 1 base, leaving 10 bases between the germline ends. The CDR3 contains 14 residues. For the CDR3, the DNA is TGTGCCAGCTCCCCTCCCCCGGCCAAAAACATTCAGTACTTC. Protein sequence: CASSPPPAKNIQYF.

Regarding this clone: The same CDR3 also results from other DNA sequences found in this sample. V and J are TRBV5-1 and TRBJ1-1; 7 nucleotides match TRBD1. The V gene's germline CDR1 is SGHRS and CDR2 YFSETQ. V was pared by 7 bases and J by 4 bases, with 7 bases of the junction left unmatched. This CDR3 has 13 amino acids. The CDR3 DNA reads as TGCGCCAGCTCCAGACAGGGTGGCACTGAAGCTTTCTTT. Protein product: CASSRQGGTEAFF. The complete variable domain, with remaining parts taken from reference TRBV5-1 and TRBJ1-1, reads KAGVTQTPRYLIKTRGQQVTLSCSPISGHRSVSWYQQTPGQGLQFLFEYFSETQRNKGNFPGRFSGRQFSNSRSEMNVSTLELGDSALYLCASSRQGGTEAFFGQGTRLTVV.

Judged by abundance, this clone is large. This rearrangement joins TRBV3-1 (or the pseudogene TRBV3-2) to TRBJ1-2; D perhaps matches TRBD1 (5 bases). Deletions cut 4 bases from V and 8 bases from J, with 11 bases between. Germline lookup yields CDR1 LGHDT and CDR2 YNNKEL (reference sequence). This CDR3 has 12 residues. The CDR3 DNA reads TGTGCCAGCAGCCCTACGGGGGTGGGCTACACCTTC. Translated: CASSPTGVGYTF.

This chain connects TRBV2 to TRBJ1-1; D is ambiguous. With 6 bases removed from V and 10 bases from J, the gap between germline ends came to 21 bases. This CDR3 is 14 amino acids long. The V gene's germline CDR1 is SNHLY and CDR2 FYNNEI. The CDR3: CASSPTPGPGVAFF. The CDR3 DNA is TGTGCCAGCAGCCCCACTCCGGGCCCCGGGGTAGCTTTCTTT.

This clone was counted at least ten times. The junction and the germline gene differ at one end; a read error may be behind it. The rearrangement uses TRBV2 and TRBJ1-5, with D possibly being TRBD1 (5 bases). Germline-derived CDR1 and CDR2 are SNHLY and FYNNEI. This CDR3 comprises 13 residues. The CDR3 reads CASGEGRYQPQHF. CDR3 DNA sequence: TGTGCCAGCGGTGAGGGGAGGTATCAGCCCCAGCATTTT.

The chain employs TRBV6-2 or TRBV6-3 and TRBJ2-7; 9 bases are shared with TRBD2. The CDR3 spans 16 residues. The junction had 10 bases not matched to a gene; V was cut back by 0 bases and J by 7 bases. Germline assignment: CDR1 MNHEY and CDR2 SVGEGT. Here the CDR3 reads CASSYSIASGEREQYF. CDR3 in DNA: TGTGCCAGCAGTTACTCGATAGCTAGCGGGGAAAGGGAGCAGTACTTC.

The CDR3 reads CASSQGQAGSYTF. The CDR3 nucleotides are TGTGCCAGCAGCCAAGGGCAGGCGGGGAGCTACACCTTC. The chain combines TRBV3-1 (or the pseudogene TRBV3-2) with TRBJ1-2; D gene ambiguous. In germline, CDR1 is LGHDT, CDR2 YNNKEL (reference sequence). V gave up 1 base and J gave up 9 bases, with 12 bases separating them. The CDR3 sequence is 13 residues long.

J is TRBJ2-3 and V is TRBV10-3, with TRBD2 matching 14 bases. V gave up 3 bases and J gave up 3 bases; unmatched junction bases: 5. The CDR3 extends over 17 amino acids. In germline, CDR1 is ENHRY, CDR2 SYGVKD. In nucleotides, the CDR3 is TGTGCCATCAGTGACGGGACTAGCGGGGGAGGTACAGATACGCAGTATTTT. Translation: CAISDGTSGGGTDTQYF.

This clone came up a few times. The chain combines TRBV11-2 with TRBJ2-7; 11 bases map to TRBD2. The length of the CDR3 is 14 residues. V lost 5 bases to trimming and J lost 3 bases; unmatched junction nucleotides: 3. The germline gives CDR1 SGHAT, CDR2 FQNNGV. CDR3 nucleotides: TGTGCCAGCAGCCCGGGGACTAGCGGCTACGAGCAGTACTTC. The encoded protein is CASSPGTSGYEQYF.

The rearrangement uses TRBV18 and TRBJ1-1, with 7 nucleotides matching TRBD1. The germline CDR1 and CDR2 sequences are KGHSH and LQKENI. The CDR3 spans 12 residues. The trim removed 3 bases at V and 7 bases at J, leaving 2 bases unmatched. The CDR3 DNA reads TGTGCCAGCTCACCTAGACAGGGTGAAGCTTTCTTT. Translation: CASSPRQGEAFF.

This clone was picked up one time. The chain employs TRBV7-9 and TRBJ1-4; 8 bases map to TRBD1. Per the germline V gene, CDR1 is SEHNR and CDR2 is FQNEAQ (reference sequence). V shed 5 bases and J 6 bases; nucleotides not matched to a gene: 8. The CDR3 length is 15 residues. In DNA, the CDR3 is TGTGCCAGCAGCCGATTCCAGGGGGCTGATGAAAAACTGTTTTTT. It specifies CASSRFQGADEKLFF.

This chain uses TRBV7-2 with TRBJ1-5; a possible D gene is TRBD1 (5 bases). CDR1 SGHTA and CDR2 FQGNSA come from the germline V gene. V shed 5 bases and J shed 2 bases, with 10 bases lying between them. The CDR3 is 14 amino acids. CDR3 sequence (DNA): TGTGCCAGCAGCATGGACATGGGCAATCAGCCCCAGCATTTT. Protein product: CASSMDMGNQPQHF.

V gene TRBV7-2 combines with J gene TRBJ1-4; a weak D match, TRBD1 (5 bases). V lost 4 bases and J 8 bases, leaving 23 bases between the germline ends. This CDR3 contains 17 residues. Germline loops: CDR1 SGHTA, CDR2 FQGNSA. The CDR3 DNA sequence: TGTGCCAGCAGCTATCCCCGGATCAGGGTAGGCGAAGAAAAACTGTTTTTT. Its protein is CASSYPRIRVGEEKLFF.

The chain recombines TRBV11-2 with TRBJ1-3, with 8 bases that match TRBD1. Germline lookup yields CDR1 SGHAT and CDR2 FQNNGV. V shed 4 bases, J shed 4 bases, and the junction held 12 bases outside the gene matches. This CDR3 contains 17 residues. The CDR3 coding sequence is TGTGCCAGCAGCTCAAGGTGGGCAGGGGGCGCGGGAAACACCATATATTTT. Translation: CASSSRWAGGAGNTIYF.

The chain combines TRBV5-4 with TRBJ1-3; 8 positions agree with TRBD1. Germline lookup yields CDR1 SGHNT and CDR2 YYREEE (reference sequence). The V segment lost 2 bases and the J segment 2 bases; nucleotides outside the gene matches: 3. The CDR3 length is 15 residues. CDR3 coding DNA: TGTGCCAGCAGCTTAACAGGGGGTACTGGAAACACCATATATTTT. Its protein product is CASSLTGGTGNTIYF.

The CDR3: CASTGGARNEQFF. CDR3 sequence (DNA): TGTGCCAGCACCGGGGGGGCGAGGAATGAGCAGTTCTTC. V is TRBV11-2 and J is TRBJ2-1, with 8 bases lining up with TRBD2. CDR3 length: 13 amino acids. CDR1 is SGHAT and CDR2 is FQNNGV in the germline V gene. V shed 7 bases and J 7 bases; nucleotides not matched to a gene: 6.